These T cell receptor beta chains were read from a single sample in a study of blood T cells in healthy people across ages. TCRdb used MiXCR to reprocess the 5' RACE reads, holding one entry per CDR3 protein. This sample has about a million distinct CDR3 sequences, with about two fifths found just once. The specimen sequenced was blood. These receptors came from a man aged 18 to 30 in good health. CDR3s leave out the opening cysteine and the closing phenylalanine or tryptophan. Where a row states a size, it is once, few, many or the class of an expanded clone; other rows omit it.

ASSQSAREAGT	TRBJ1-2	11	TRBV16	few
SALLDRGRTYEQY	.	13	TRBV29-1	few
ASSGWGGSNEQF	TRBJ2-1	12	TRBV5-6	once
ASSLAAGREQF	TRBJ2-1	11	TRBV12-3/TRBV12-4	few
ASPKAAYATNEKLF	TRBJ1-4	14	TRBV27	few
ASRWTGGDEQY	TRBJ2-5	11	TRBV28	.
SARDLGGAKSLYT	TRBJ1-2	13	TRBV20-1	.
ASTRPQDYEQY	TRBJ2-7	11	TRBV11-2	few
ASTPGSGELF	TRBJ2-2	10	TRBV27	.
ASSLSGPHEY	TRBJ2-4	10	TRBV12-3/TRBV12-4	.
AIHPGAGENTDTQY	TRBJ2-3	14	TRBV10-3	.
ASSPYPVGSPSYGYT	TRBJ1-2	15	TRBV28	.
ASSSLWGGQSDNEQY	TRBJ2-5	15	TRBV7-9	.
SVEANEQY	TRBJ2-5	8	TRBV29-1	.
ASSKDSSHYTEAF	TRBJ1-1	13	TRBV6-5	few
ASSLGPRFDSGPSYRLAKNIQY	TRBJ2-4	22	TRBV11-2	many
SGLARTSGYNEQY	.	13	TRBV20-1	.
VSSLGGGRTSGTQY	TRBJ2-3	14	TRBV12-3/TRBV12-4	.
SARRAGQSNQPQH	TRBJ1-5	13	TRBV20-1	few
AGRRGGSLAKSIQY	TRBJ2-4	14	TRBV6-2/TRBV6-3	.
ASSPTLPGQEAF	TRBJ1-1	12	TRBV14	.
SARDGQQETQY	TRBJ2-5	11	TRBV20-1	few
ASRISRWTSGDTGELF	TRBJ2-2	16	TRBV12-3/TRBV12-4	.
ASSPALGNEKLF	TRBJ1-4	12	TRBV6-5	few
ASSQELTGTNYGYT	TRBJ1-2	14	TRBV4-3	few
ASTRRGGEQY	TRBJ2-5	10	TRBV14	.
ASSPWGTDSQY	TRBJ2-3	11	TRBV7-2	.
SARQHGGLAANTQY	TRBJ2-3	14	TRBV20-1	.
ATSTEIVYGYT	TRBJ1-2	11	TRBV15	many
ASSQDEKLF	TRBJ1-4	9	TRBV14	.
ASSLDKPSVYQPQH	TRBJ1-5	14	TRBV7-9	.
ASSTSGGGTEQF	TRBJ2-1	12	TRBV25-1	.
ASSLFSSSTDTQY	TRBJ2-3	13	TRBV6-2/TRBV6-3	.
ASSQDDYSNEQF	TRBJ2-1	12	TRBV4-3	many
ASSVEPLYGYT	TRBJ1-2	11	TRBV9	.
ASSSRTSGGYNEQF	TRBJ2-1	14	TRBV6-2/TRBV6-3	.
ASSSRRYQETQY	TRBJ2-5	12	TRBV7-2	.
AIRPGQDNEKLF	TRBJ1-4	12	TRBV10-3	.
ASSYTVTGDTEAF	TRBJ1-1	13	TRBV6-2/TRBV6-3	.
ASSFEGSGTKNQPQH	TRBJ1-5	15	TRBV7-2	.
ASSLVSGEPDTQY	TRBJ2-3	13	TRBV5-6	few
ASSYPVKNTEAF	TRBJ1-1	12	TRBV6-2/TRBV6-3	.
ASTSRRSSYNEQF	TRBJ2-1	13	TRBV28	.
ASSVGTTSPHTDTQY	TRBJ2-3	15	TRBV7-9	few
ASSHQQARGTEAF	TRBJ1-1	13	TRBV4-3	.
SARSGGPKTEAF	TRBJ1-1	12	TRBV20-1	.
ASSLSLGSYNEQF	TRBJ2-1	13	TRBV7-2	many
AISRGHQETQY	TRBJ2-5	11	TRBV10-3	.
SARDRASGGRETQY	TRBJ2-5	14	TRBV20-1	.
AIRTGVLGTDTQY	TRBJ2-3	13	TRBV10-3	.
SASRAGNNEQF	TRBJ2-1	11	TRBV20-1	few